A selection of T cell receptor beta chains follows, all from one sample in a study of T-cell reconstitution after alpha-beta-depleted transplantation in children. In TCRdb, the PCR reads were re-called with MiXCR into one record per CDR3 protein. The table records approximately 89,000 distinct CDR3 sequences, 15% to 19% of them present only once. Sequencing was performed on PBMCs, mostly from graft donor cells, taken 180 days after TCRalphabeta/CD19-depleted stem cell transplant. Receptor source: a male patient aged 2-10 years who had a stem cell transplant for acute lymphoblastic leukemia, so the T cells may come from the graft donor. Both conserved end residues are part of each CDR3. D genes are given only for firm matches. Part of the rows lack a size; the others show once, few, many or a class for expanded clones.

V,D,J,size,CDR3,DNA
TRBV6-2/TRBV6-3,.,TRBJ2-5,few,CASSYPAATQETQYF,TGTGCCAGCAGTTACCCGGCGGCTACTCAAGAGACCCAGTACTTC
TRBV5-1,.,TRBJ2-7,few,CASSLAGAPYEQYF,TGCGCCAGCAGCTTGGCCGGGGCCCCCTACGAGCAGTACTTC
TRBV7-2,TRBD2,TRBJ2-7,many,CASSPRLAGGSYEQYF,TGTGCCAGCAGCCCCCGACTAGCGGGGGGGTCCTACGAGCAGTACTTC
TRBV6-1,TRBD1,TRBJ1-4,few,CASSLLGDREGKLFF,TGTGCCAGCAGTCTGCTTGGAGACAGGGAAGGAAAACTGTTTTTT
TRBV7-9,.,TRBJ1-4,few,CASSPEARTNEKLFF,TGTGCCAGCAGCCCAGAAGCCAGAACTAATGAAAAACTGTTTTTT
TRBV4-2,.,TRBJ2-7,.,CASSQESTGNYEQYF,TGTGCCAGCAGCCAAGAGTCGACCGGGAACTACGAGCAGTACTTC
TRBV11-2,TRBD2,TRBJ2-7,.,CASSLRPQRGDYEQYF,TGTGCCAGCAGCTTACGCCCCCAGCGGGGAGACTACGAGCAGTACTTC
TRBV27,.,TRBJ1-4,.,CASSLWGSLATNEKLFF,TGTGCCAGCAGTTTATGGGGCAGCCTTGCAACTAATGAAAAACTGTTTTTT
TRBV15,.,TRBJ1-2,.,CATSRDLGRIFVGDYGDTF,TGTGCCACCAGCAGAGATCTGGGCAGGATATTCGTCGGGGACTATGGCGACACCTTC
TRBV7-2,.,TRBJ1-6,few,CASSPLTNSFYNSPLHF,TGTGCCAGCAGCCCCCTGACAAATTCCTTTTATAATTCACCCCTCCACTTT
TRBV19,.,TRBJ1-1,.,CASSIPGQEVTEAFF,TGTGCCAGTAGTATCCCCGGCCAGGAGGTGACTGAAGCTTTCTTT
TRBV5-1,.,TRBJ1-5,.,CASSLAPGAAGQPQHF,TGCGCCAGCAGCTTGGCCCCGGGGGCGGCGGGTCAGCCCCAGCATTTT
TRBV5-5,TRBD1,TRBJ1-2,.,CASDPRGGYGYTF,TGTGCCAGTGATCCCAGGGGGGGCTATGGCTACACCTTC
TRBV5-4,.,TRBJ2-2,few,CASSFHGELFF,TGTGCCAGCAGCTTCCACGGGGAGCTGTTTTTT
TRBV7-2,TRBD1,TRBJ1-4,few,CASSFDRGNEKLFF,TGTGCCAGCAGCTTCGACAGGGGTAATGAAAAACTGTTTTTT
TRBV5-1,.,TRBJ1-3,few,CASRSGEASGNTIYF,TGCGCCAGCAGGAGTGGGGAAGCCTCTGGAAACACCATATATTTT
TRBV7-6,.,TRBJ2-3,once,CASSLDRRPDTQYF,TGTGCCAGCAGCTTAGATAGGCGGCCAGATACGCAGTATTTT
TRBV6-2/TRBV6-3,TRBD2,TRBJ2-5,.,CASSVAGQQETQYF,TGTGCCAGCTCCGTAGCGGGCCAGCAGGAGACCCAGTACTTC
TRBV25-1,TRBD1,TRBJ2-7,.,CASSERTTTGGRSYEQYF,TGTGCCAGCAGTGAGCGAACTACTACAGGGGGAAGGTCCTACGAGCAGTACTTC
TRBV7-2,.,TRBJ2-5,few,CASSYQLARHETQYF,TGTGCCAGCAGCTACCAACTAGCCCGGCACGAGACCCAGTACTTC
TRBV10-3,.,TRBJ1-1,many,CAISPRSGSGEAFF,TGTGCCATCTCCCCCCGGTCAGGGAGCGGTGAAGCTTTCTTT
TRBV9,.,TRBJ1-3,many,CASSVDSAGYSGNTIYF,TGTGCCAGCAGCGTAGATTCGGCAGGGTATTCTGGAAACACCATATATTTT
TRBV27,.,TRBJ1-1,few,CASSAGAGGEAFF,TGTGCCAGCAGTGCCGGGGCCGGCGGTGAAGCTTTCTTT
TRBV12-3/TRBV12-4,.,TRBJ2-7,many,CASSSQGSSYEQYF,TGTGCCAGCAGTTCTCAGGGGTCCTCCTACGAGCAGTACTTC
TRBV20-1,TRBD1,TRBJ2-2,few,CSATPGMTGDAGELFF,TGCAGTGCTACTCCGGGAATGACAGGGGATGCCGGGGAGCTGTTTTTT
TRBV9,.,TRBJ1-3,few,CASSVEGSGNTIYF,TGTGCCAGCAGCGTAGAGGGCTCTGGAAACACCATATATTTT
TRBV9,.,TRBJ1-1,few,CASSVGGLVNTEAFF,TGTGCCAGCAGCGTAGGGGGGCTCGTGAACACTGAAGCTTTCTTT
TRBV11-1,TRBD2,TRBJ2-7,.,CASSLARLAGAYEQYF,TGTGCCAGCAGCTTAGCGCGGCTAGCGGGGGCCTACGAGCAGTACTTC
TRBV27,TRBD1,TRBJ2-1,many,CASVSVAQGQFEQFF,TGTGCCAGCGTCTCTGTAGCACAGGGGCAGTTTGAGCAGTTCTTC
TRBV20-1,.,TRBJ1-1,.,CSARDSQGWGSETEAFF,TGCAGTGCTAGAGACTCGCAGGGATGGGGTAGTGAGACTGAAGCTTTCTTT
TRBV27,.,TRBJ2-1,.,CASSSGLIYNEQFF,TGTGCCAGCAGTTCCGGACTCATTTACAATGAGCAGTTCTTC
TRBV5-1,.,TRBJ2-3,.,CASSHRQVSTDTQYF,TGCGCCAGCAGCCATCGACAGGTTTCCACAGATACGCAGTATTTT
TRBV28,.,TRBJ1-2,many,CASQAGWAGYGYTF,TGTGCCAGCCAGGCGGGGTGGGCTGGCTATGGCTACACCTTC
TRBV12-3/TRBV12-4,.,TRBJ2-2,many,CASSSWWENTGELFF,TGTGCCAGCAGTTCTTGGTGGGAGAACACCGGGGAGCTGTTTTTT
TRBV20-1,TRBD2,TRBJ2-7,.,CSAAPTSGANEQYF,TGCAGTGCTGCACCGACTAGCGGGGCCAACGAGCAGTACTTC
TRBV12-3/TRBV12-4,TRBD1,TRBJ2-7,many,CASSLAGGSYEQYF,TGTGCCAGCAGTTTGGCAGGGGGCTCCTACGAGCAGTACTTC
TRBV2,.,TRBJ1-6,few,CASRQGSPLHF,TGTGCCAGCAGACAGGGTTCACCCCTCCACTTT
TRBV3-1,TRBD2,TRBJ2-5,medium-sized,CASSQDGGGETQYF,TGTGCCAGCAGCCAAGATGGGGGGGGAGAGACCCAGTACTTC
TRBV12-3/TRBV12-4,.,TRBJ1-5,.,CASSEFYREKGQPQHF,TGTGCCAGCAGCGAATTTTACAGGGAAAAGGGACAGCCCCAGCATTTT
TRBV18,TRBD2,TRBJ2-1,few,CASSRLSGISYNEQFF,TGTGCCAGCTCGCGACTTAGCGGGATCTCCTACAATGAGCAGTTCTTC
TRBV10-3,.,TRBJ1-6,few,CATLEGTFSSYNSPLHF,TGTGCCACCCTCGAAGGGACTTTTAGCTCCTATAATTCACCCCTCCACTTT
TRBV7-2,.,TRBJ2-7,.,CASSRNYEQYF,TGTGCCAGCAGCCGGAACTACGAGCAGTACTTC
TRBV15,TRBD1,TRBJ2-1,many,CATSTGNRGAYNEQFF,TGTGCCACCAGCACGGGTAACAGGGGGGCCTACAATGAGCAGTTCTTC
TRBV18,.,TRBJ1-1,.,CASSQMPGQTEAFF,TGTGCCAGCTCACAAATGCCAGGACAAACTGAAGCTTTCTTT
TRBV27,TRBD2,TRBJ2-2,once,CASSFMVGRGTGELFF,TGTGCCAGCAGTTTTATGGTGGGGAGGGGAACCGGGGAGCTGTTTTTT
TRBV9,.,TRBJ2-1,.,CASSVSGSPGRNNEQFF,TGTGCCAGCAGCGTTTCCGGGTCCCCTGGGAGGAACAATGAGCAGTTCTTC
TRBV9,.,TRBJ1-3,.,CASSATGGQGFGNTIYF,TGTGCCAGCAGCGCGACTGGGGGTCAGGGGTTTGGAAACACCATATATTTT